This T cell receptor beta chain was documented in a study of PD-1 blockade in classical Hodgkin lymphoma. This CDR3 region has 14 residues. Germline CDR1 and CDR2: MNHEY and SMNVEV (reference sequence). V shed 5 bases, J shed 15 bases, and the junction held 16 bases outside the gene matches. Assay used: immunoSEQ multiplex PCR; TCRdb lists only in-frame clones, some missing. The sample has around 20,000 clones; 80% are singletons. Each of the patients experienced relapse following autologous stem cell transplantation, and their brentuximab vedotin exposure differed. The chain uses TRBV27 and TRBJ2-1; 7 bases agree with TRBD2. This TCR was recovered from a human donor with classical Hodgkin lymphoma. The specimen was peripheral blood mononuclear cells (PBMCs), collected at baseline. For the CDR3, the DNA is TGTGCCAGCAGTCCCTACGGGGAGGGCCTTCCCCGGTTCTTC. Its protein product is CASSPYGEGLPRFF.